A selection of T cell receptor beta chains follows, all from one sample in a study of cytomegalovirus exposure and HLA in healthy donors. Libraries were prepared by immunoSEQ multiplex PCR; TCRdb keeps only in-frame clonotypes and omits some of them. The sample carries over 150,000 clones, roughly 87% recorded once. Sequencing was performed on PBMCs. The receptors stem from a girl aged 5 to 17 in good health and CMV-seropositive. The CDR3 runs from the conserved cysteine through the conserved F or W. Each record gives: clone size, D gene, V gene, CDR3 length, J gene, CDR3 DNA, CDR3 protein. A D gene is named only where the DNA matches it firmly. The listing skips clone size in some rows; elsewhere it reads once, few, many or a size class.

>-|-|TRBV27|18|TRBJ2-3
TGTGCGAGCAGGTCCCACCTGGGGCAGTCGCTACTCACAGATACGCAGTATTTT
CASRSHLGQSLLTDTQYF
>-|TRBD2|TRBV5-1|16|TRBJ2-1
TGCGCCAGCAGCGCCCTGCTAGCGGGAGCGGGCAATGAGCAGTTCTTC
CASSALLAGAGNEQFF
>-|-|TRBV7-9|14|TRBJ2-7
TGTGCCAGCAGCTTAATGACAGGCTCCTACGAGCAGTACTTC
CASSLMTGSYEQYF
>-|-|TRBV14|14|TRBJ2-5
TGTGCCAGCGGCCCGGGCCAGCGGGAAGAGACCCAGTACTTC
CASGPGQREETQYF
>few|-|TRBV28|12|TRBJ1-1
TGTGCCAGCAGTTTAACCCGAGCTGAAGCTTTCTTT
CASSLTRAEAFF
>-|-|TRBV7-7|13|TRBJ2-5
TGTGCTAGCACCCGAGCGGAAGAAGAGACCCAGTACTTC
CASTRAEEETQYF
>-|TRBD2|TRBV2|16|TRBJ2-7
TGTGCCAGCAGTGGTGAGGGTAGCGGGAACTCCTACGAGCAGTACTTC
CASSGEGSGNSYEQYF
>-|-|TRBV30|13|TRBJ1-2
TGTGCCTGGAGTCGCAGAACTAACTATGGCTACACCTTC
CAWSRRTNYGYTF
>few|-|TRBV7-2|15|TRBJ2-3
TGTGCCAGCAGCTTAAGGGGCTCGCTCGGTGATACGCAGTATTTT
CASSLRGSLGDTQYF
>-|-|TRBV11-2|16|TRBJ1-2
TGTGCCAGCAGCTTAGACCCGGGGGTAGTTAACTATGGCTACACCTTC
CASSLDPGVVNYGYTF
>-|-|TRBV19|11|TRBJ1-2
TGTGCCAGTAGTATAGGCGAGGGACTTACCTTC
CASSIGEGLTF
>-|TRBD1|TRBV19|16|TRBJ2-7
TGTGCCAGTAGCATCCTCCCGGGACAGGGGGCGCGGGAGCAGTACTTC
CASSILPGQGAREQYF
>-|-|TRBV9|13|TRBJ1-4
TGTGCCAGCAATAATGGGGCACGGGAAAAACTGTTTTTT
CASNNGAREKLFF
>-|TRBD2|TRBV9|14|TRBJ2-1
TGTGCCAGCAGCCCCGGGACTAACTACAATGAGCAGTTCTTC
CASSPGTNYNEQFF
>-|TRBD1|TRBV29-1|15|TRBJ2-7
TGCAGCGTTGTCCTCTTGCCCCAGGGACAGTACGAGCAGTACTTC
CSVVLLPQGQYEQYF
>few|-|TRBV25-1|15|TRBJ1-3
TGTGCCAGCAGTGATGGGGGGAACTCTGGAAACACCATATATTTT
CASSDGGNSGNTIYF
>few|TRBD1|TRBV2|14|TRBJ2-7
TGTGCCAGCAGCGGCCGACAGGGGGTGTTTGAGCAGTACTTC
CASSGRQGVFEQYF
>-|TRBD2|TRBV6-5|15|TRBJ2-2
TGTGCCTCCCTGCCTAGCGGGGGGGCCGGCGGGGAGCTGTTTTTT
CASLPSGGAGGELFF
>-|TRBD2|TRBV13|18|TRBJ2-2
TGTGCCAGCAGCCCCAGACTAGCGGGATACTCTGACACCGGGGAGCTGTTTTTT
CASSPRLAGYSDTGELFF
>-|-|TRBV27|14|TRBJ1-1
TGTGCCAGCAGCTTTGCCGGGACAACCCGTGAAGCTTTCTTT
CASSFAGTTREAFF
>-|-|TRBV30|12|TRBJ2-1
TGTGCCTGGAGTCTCGTGCAGGAGGGGCAGTTCTTC
CAWSLVQEGQFF
>once|-|TRBV19|16|TRBJ1-2
TGTGCCAGTAGTATTCCGTACAGGGCGGTCAGCTATGGCTACACCTTC
CASSIPYRAVSYGYTF
>-|-|TRBV7-9|18|TRBJ2-4
TGTGCCAGCAGCTCCCGACCGGGATCCCCCCTTGCCAAAAACATTCAGTACTTC
CASSSRPGSPLAKNIQYF
>-|TRBD2|TRBV4-3|19|TRBJ2-1
TGCGCCAGCAGCCAGCCGGGACTAGCGGGTTCTGCCTCCTACAATGAGCAGTTCTTC
CASSQPGLAGSASYNEQFF